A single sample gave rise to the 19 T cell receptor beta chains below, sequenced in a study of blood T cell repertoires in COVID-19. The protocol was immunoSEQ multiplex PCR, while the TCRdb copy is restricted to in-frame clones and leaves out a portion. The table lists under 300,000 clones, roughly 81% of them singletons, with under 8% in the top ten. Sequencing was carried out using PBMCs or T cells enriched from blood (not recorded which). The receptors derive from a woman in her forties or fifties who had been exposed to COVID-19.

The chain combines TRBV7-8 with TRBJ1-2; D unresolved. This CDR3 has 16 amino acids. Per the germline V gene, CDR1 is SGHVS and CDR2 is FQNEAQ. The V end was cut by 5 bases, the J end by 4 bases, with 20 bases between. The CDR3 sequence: CASSPSIDRTGYGYTF. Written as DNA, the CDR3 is TGTGCCAGCAGCCCCTCGATAGATCGTACGGGCTATGGCTACACCTTC.

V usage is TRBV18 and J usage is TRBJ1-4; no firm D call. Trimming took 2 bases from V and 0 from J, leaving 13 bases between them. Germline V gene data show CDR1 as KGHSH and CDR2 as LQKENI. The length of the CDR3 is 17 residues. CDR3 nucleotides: TGTGCCAGCTCACCAGTCGCAAGCGGAGCAACTAATGAAAAACTGTTTTTT. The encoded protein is CASSPVASGATNEKLFF.

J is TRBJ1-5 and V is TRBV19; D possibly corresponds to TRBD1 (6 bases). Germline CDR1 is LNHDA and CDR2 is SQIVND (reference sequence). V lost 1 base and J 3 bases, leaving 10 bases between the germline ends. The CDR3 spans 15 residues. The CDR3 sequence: CASSIAQGDNQPQHF. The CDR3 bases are TGTGCCAGTAGTATAGCACAGGGTGACAATCAGCCCCAGCATTTT.

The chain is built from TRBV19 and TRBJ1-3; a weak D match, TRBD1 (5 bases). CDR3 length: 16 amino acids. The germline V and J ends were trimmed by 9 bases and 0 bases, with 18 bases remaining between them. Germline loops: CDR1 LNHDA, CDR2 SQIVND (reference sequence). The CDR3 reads CASRGAIHPSGNTIYF. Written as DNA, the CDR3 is TGTGCCAGCCGCGGGGCGATCCACCCCTCTGGAAACACCATATATTTT.

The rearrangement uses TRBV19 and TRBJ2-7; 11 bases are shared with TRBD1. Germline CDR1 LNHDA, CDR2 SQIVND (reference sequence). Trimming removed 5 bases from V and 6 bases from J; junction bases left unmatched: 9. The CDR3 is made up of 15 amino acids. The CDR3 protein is CASSDRSGQGGEQYF. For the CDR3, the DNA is TGTGCCAGTAGTGATCGCTCGGGACAGGGGGGCGAGCAGTACTTC.

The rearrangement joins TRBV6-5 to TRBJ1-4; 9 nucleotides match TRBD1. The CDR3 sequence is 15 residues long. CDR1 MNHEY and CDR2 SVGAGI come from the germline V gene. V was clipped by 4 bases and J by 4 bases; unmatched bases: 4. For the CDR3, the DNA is TGTGCCAGCAGTTTGGCGGACAGGGGTAATGAAAAACTGTTTTTT. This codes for CASSLADRGNEKLFF.

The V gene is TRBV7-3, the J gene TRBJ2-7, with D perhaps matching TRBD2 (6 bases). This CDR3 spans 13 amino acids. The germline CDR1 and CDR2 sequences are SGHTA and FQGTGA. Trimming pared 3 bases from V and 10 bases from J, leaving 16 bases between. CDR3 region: CASSFQGSGEQYF. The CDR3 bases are TGTGCCAGCAGCTTTCAGGGTTCGGGGGAACAGTACTTC.

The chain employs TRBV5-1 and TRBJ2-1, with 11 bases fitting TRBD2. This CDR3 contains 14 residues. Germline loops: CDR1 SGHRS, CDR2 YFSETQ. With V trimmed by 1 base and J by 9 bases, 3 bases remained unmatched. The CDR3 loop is CASSLSSGGLEQFF. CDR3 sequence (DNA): TGCGCCAGCAGCTTGTCTAGCGGGGGGCTTGAGCAGTTCTTC.

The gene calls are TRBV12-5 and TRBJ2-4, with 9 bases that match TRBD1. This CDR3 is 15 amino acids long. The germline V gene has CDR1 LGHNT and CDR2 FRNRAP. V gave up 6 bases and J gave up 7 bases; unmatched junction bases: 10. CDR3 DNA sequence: TGTGCTAGTGGGTTTGGACAGGGGCGAGAGAACATTCAGTACTTC. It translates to CASGFGQGRENIQYF.

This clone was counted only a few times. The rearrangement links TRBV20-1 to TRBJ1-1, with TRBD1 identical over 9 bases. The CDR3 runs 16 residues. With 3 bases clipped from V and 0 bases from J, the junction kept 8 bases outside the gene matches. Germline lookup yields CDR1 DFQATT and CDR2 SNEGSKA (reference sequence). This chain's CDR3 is CSASSGQGLMNTEAFF. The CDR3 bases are TGCAGTGCTAGTTCGGGACAGGGCTTAATGAACACTGAAGCTTTCTTT.

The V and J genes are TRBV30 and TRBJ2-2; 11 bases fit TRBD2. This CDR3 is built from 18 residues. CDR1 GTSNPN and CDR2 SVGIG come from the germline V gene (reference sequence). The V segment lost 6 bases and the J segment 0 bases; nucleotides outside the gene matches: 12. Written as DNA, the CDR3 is TGTGCCTGTTATGTTGGCGTAGCGGGGGGGACGAACACCGGGGAGCTGTTTTTT. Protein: CACYVGVAGGTNTGELFF.

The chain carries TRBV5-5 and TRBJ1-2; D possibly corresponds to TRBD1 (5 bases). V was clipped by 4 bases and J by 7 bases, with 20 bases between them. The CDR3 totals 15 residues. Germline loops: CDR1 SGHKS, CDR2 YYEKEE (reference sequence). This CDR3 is CASSPTGALEGGYTF. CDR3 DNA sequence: TGTGCCAGCAGCCCCACCGGGGCCCTGGAGGGTGGCTACACCTTC.

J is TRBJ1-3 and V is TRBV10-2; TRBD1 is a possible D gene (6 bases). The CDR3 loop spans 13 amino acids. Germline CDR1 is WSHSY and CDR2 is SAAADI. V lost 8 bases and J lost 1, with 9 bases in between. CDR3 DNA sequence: TGCGCCAGCTGGGGGCTTTCTGGAAACACCATATATTTT. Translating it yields CASWGLSGNTIYF.

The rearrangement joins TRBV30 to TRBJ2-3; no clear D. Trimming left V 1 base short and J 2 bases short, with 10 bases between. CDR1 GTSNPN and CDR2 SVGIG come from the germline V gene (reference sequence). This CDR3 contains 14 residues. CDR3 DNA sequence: TGTGCCTGGAGTGCTAGAGCCACCACAGATACGCAGTATTTT. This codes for CAWSARATTDTQYF.

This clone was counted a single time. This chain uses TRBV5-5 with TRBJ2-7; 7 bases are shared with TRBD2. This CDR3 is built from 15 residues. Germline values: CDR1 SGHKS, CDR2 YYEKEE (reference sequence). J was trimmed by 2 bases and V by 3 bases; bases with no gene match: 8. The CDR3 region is CASSSRGESTYEQYF. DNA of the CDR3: TGTGCCAGCAGCTCACGGGGGGAGAGTACCTACGAGCAGTACTTC.

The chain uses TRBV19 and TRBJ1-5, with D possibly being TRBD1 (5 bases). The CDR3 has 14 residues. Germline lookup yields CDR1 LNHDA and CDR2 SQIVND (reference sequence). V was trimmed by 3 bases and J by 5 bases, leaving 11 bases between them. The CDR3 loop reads CASSINRSDQPQHF. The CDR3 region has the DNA TGTGCCAGTAGTATTAACAGGTCGGATCAGCCCCAGCATTTT.

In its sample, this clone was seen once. For the CDR3, the DNA is TGTGCCAGCAGTGACCTGGGACAGGGGGATTCCTACGAGCAGTACTTC. Translated: CASSDLGQGDSYEQYF. The rearrangement links TRBV6-1 to TRBJ2-7; 11 nucleotides agree with TRBD1. J was trimmed by 1 base and V by 3 bases; bases with no gene match: 5. Germline CDR1 reads MNHNS; CDR2 reads SASEGT. This CDR3 has 16 residues.

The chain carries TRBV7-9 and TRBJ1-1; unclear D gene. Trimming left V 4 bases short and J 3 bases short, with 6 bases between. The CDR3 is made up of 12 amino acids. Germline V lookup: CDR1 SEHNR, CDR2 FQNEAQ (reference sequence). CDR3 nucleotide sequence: TGTGCCAGCAGCTCCGGTTACACTGAAGCTTTCTTT. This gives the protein CASSSGYTEAFF.

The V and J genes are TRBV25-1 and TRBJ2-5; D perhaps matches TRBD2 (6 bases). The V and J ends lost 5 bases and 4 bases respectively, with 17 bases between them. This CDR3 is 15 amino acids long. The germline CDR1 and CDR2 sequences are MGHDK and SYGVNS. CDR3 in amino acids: CASSPQEGMGETQYF. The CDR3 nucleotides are TGTGCCAGCAGTCCCCAGGAGGGGATGGGAGAGACCCAGTACTTC.